These 23 T cell receptor beta chains came from one sample sequenced in a study of T-cell reconstitution after alpha-beta-depleted transplantation in children. The TCRbeta library incorporated unique molecular identifiers. One entry per CDR3 protein, called by TCRdb with MiXCR from the PCR reads. Among 350,000 to 400,000 distinct CDR3 sequences, around 20% were seen once, and the ten largest hold 3% to 4.5%. The source was PBMCs from the stem cell graft donor, collected from the stem cell graft. Receptors originate from a human donor who donated a stem cell graft to a child with acute myeloid leukemia.

This clonotype was seen ten or more times. CDR3 DNA sequence: TGTGCCAGCAGTTTCTTAGGGATCGGCACTGAAGCTTTCTTT. Its protein product is CASSFLGIGTEAFF. The chain joins TRBV12-3 or TRBV12-4 to TRBJ1-1; unclear D gene. There are 14 residues in the CDR3. With 3 bases removed from V and 4 bases from J, the gap between germline ends came to 12 bases.

The rearrangement joins TRBV9 to TRBJ2-2, with a weak D call TRBD1 (5 bases). Germline V gene lookup returns CDR1 SGDLS and CDR2 YYNGEE. The V end lost 0 bases, the J end lost 1 base, and 10 bases lay between the germline ends. The CDR3 contains 16 residues. The CDR3 DNA is TGTGCCAGCAGCGTAGCCCTGGACATGAACACCGGGGAGCTGTTTTTT. It yields the protein CASSVALDMNTGELFF.

This chain uses TRBV25-1 with TRBJ2-1, with 9 positions matching TRBD1. Unmatched junction bases numbered 15, after V lost 1 base and J lost 8 bases. This CDR3 has 18 amino acids. Per germline, CDR1 MGHDK and CDR2 SYGVNS. The CDR3 DNA is TGTGCCAGCAGTGAATTTTTCGTGGGACAGGGAAAAGTTGATGAGCAGTTCTTC. Protein product: CASSEFFVGQGKVDEQFF.

Many counts were recorded for this clonotype. The gene calls are TRBV12-3 or TRBV12-4 and TRBJ1-1, with TRBD1 matching over 7 bases. V lost 6 bases and J lost 1; bases outside the gene matches: 5. This CDR3 is 14 amino acids long. CDR3 sequence (DNA): TGTGCCAGCAGCAGCCGGGACAGGAACACTGAAGCTTTCTTT. This codes for CASSSRDRNTEAFF.

This clonotype was seen at least ten times. V and J are TRBV7-9 and TRBJ1-1, with 7 positions matching TRBD1. From germline, CDR1 is SEHNR and CDR2 FQNEAQ (reference sequence). This CDR3 spans 17 amino acids. V lost 4 bases, J lost 1 base, and 12 bases stayed unmatched. The CDR3 here is CASSSTQTGHGNTEAFF. The CDR3 DNA reads as TGTGCCAGCAGCTCAACTCAGACAGGGCACGGGAACACTGAAGCTTTCTTT.

The V gene is TRBV28, the J gene TRBJ2-6; 10 bases are shared with TRBD2. The CDR3 consists of 17 residues. Germline V gene sequence: CDR1 MDHEN, CDR2 SYDVKM. V shed 6 bases, J shed 2 bases, and the junction held 7 bases outside the gene matches. The DNA for the CDR3 is TGTGCCAGCAGAATAGCGGGAGGAGGGACTGGGGCCAACGTCCTGACTTTC. Protein: CASRIAGGGTGANVLTF.

This clonotype has a single count. J is TRBJ2-1 and V is TRBV7-6, with D tentatively TRBD1 or TRBD2 (6 bases each). The germline V gene has CDR1 SGHVS and CDR2 FNYEAQ. This CDR3 comprises 15 residues. Trimming cost V 5 bases and J 5 bases, with 16 bases left between them. The CDR3: CASSPWGAANNEQFF. In DNA, the CDR3 is TGTGCCAGCAGCCCATGGGGGGCGGCTAACAATGAGCAGTTCTTC.

This sequence joins TRBV7-8 and TRBJ2-3; D unresolved. Germline values: CDR1 SGHVS, CDR2 FQNEAQ. CDR3 length equals 15 residues. V was clipped by 2 bases and J by 2 bases, with 11 bases between them. The CDR3: CASSLYSAFTDTQYF. CDR3 nucleotide sequence: TGTGCCAGCAGCTTATATTCAGCGTTCACAGATACGCAGTATTTT.

Only a few counts were recorded for this clonotype. In DNA form, the CDR3 reads TGTGCCAGCAGCACCGGGACAGTCAACTATGGCTACACCTTC. This translates into CASSTGTVNYGYTF. This rearrangement joins TRBV7-2 to TRBJ1-2, with 7 bases that match TRBD1. CDR1 and CDR2 from the germline V gene are SGHTA and FQGNSA. CDR3 size: 14 residues. The ends lost 5 bases at V and 2 bases at J; junction bases unmatched: 5.

This clonotype showed up just a few times. The V and J genes are TRBV20-1 and TRBJ2-3; D may be TRBD2 (6 bases). Germline CDR1 reads DFQATT; CDR2 reads SNEGSKA (reference sequence). V was shortened by 3 bases and J by 4 bases, with 17 bases between the two germline ends. CDR3 length: 15 amino acids. CDR3 amino acids: CSASALREMADTQYF. The CDR3 region has the DNA TGCAGTGCTAGCGCCTTGCGGGAAATGGCAGATACGCAGTATTTT.

The chain joins TRBV12-3 or TRBV12-4 to TRBJ1-1; D is undetermined. CDR3 length equals 11 residues. Between the trimmed V and J ends, which lost 1 base and 11 bases, there was a span of 8 bases. CDR3 DNA: TGTGCCAGCAGTTTAGGGGGATCGGCTTTCTTT. The encoded protein is CASSLGGSAFF.

The table lists this clonotype with a few counts. The junction departs from the called germline gene at one end, perhaps through a read error. This chain links TRBV29-1 with TRBJ1-2; D perhaps matches TRBD1 (5 bases). The CDR3 has 10 residues. Germline V CDR1 and CDR2: SQVTM, ANQGSEA. CDR3 nucleotide sequence: TGCAGCGTTGAAGACGGGGGGGAGGCCTTC. As protein: CSVEDGGEAF.

This clonotype was counted at least ten times. The chain recombines TRBV29-1 with TRBJ2-7; 7 nucleotides line up with TRBD2. Unmatched junction bases numbered 14, after V lost 5 bases and J lost 4 bases. CDR1 is SQVTM, CDR2 ANQGSEA, per germline. The CDR3 is made up of 15 amino acids. DNA of the CDR3: TGCAGCGTTTTAGGATCCGGGACTACTTTATACGAGCAGTACTTC. It specifies CSVLGSGTTLYEQYF.

V usage is TRBV29-1 and J usage is TRBJ2-1; 9 bases align to TRBD2. Trimming took 3 bases from V and 0 from J; bases not matched to a gene: 0. The CDR3 consists of 14 residues. Germline CDR1 is SQVTM and CDR2 is ANQGSEA. CDR3 loop: CSVEGLASYNEQFF. The CDR3 coding sequence is TGCAGCGTTGAGGGACTAGCCTCCTACAATGAGCAGTTCTTC.

This clonotype was counted ten times or more. The chain uses TRBV12-3 or TRBV12-4 and TRBJ2-1; the D call may be TRBD1 or TRBD2 (5 bases each). This CDR3 is built from 16 residues. Trimming stripped 5 bases from V and 6 bases from J, with 20 bases between. The CDR3 loop is CASSPTGAGLINEQFF. The CDR3 DNA reads TGTGCCAGCAGTCCAACCGGGGCGGGTCTTATCAATGAGCAGTTCTTC.

This clonotype was counted ten times or more. J is TRBJ2-7 and V is TRBV20-1; D remains unclear. V lost 1 base and J 3 bases, leaving 16 bases between the germline ends. The germline V gene encodes CDR1 DFQATT and CDR2 SNEGSKA (reference sequence). The CDR3 has 15 amino acids. CDR3 region: CSARAVEKFSYEQYF. The DNA for the CDR3 is TGCAGTGCTAGAGCGGTAGAGAAATTCAGCTACGAGCAGTACTTC.

CDR3 nucleotides: TGCACCGTAGGGCGAGCTAGCACAGATACGCAGTATTTT. Protein sequence: CTVGRASTDTQYF. The chain combines TRBV20-1 with TRBJ2-3; D call uncertain. Germline V gene data show CDR1 as DFQATT and CDR2 as SNEGSKA (reference sequence). The CDR3 loop spans 13 amino acids.

This clonotype was observed once. The V call is TRBV6-2 or TRBV6-3, the J call TRBJ2-1; TRBD2 is a possible D gene (6 bases). Trimming cost V 4 bases and J 4 bases, with 17 bases left between them. CDR1 MNHEY and CDR2 SVGEGT come from the germline V gene. The CDR3 contains 16 residues. CDR3 nucleotides: TGTGCCAGCAGTTCCCTAAGGGACTCGGCTTACAATGAGCAGTTCTTC. Amino acid sequence: CASSSLRDSAYNEQFF.

The chain joins TRBV7-2 to TRBJ2-1; TRBD1 or TRBD2 may be the D gene (5 bases each). The V end lost 5 bases, the J end lost 9 bases, and 17 bases lay between the germline ends. Germline V gene sequence: CDR1 SGHTA, CDR2 FQGNSA. The CDR3 contains 14 residues. This chain's CDR3 is CASSRTGTLGEQFF. The CDR3 DNA sequence: TGTGCCAGCAGCAGAACCGGGACCCTCGGTGAGCAGTTCTTC.

This clonotype was observed at least ten times. This chain uses TRBV20-1 with TRBJ2-5, with D maybe TRBD2 (6 bases). This CDR3 region has 15 residues. CDR1 is DFQATT, CDR2 SNEGSKA, per germline (reference sequence). V gave up 3 bases and J gave up 1 base, with 15 bases separating them. The CDR3 here is CSASLWSGPQETQYF. The CDR3 DNA is TGCAGTGCTAGCCTCTGGAGCGGGCCCCAAGAGACCCAGTACTTC.

This clonotype was seen only a few times. The chain carries TRBV28 and TRBJ2-7; D gene ambiguous. V lost 3 bases to trimming and J lost 3 bases, with 15 bases between them. CDR3 length: 15 amino acids. CDR1 is MDHEN, CDR2 SYDVKM, per germline. The CDR3 spells CASSLPARGNYEQYF. In DNA form, the CDR3 reads TGTGCCAGCAGTTTGCCTGCGCGAGGAAACTACGAGCAGTACTTC.

CDR3 loop: CSARDPVFAAEQYF. CDR3 DNA: TGCAGTGCTAGAGATCCCGTGTTTGCGGCCGAGCAGTACTTC. The chain carries TRBV20-1 and TRBJ2-7, with D uncertain. V lost 0 bases and J 6 bases, leaving 15 bases between the germline ends. This CDR3 comprises 14 residues. The germline V gene encodes CDR1 DFQATT and CDR2 SNEGSKA (reference sequence).

There are a few counts of this clonotype. The J gene is TRBJ2-1, the V gene TRBV7-8; 16 bases are shared with TRBD2. With 5 bases clipped from V and 9 bases from J, the junction kept 4 bases outside the gene matches. The CDR3 is made up of 15 amino acids. In germline, CDR1 is SGHVS, CDR2 FQNEAQ. Here the CDR3 reads CASSRGLAGGSEQFF. CDR3 sequence (DNA): TGTGCCAGCAGCCGGGGACTAGCGGGAGGGTCTGAGCAGTTCTTC.